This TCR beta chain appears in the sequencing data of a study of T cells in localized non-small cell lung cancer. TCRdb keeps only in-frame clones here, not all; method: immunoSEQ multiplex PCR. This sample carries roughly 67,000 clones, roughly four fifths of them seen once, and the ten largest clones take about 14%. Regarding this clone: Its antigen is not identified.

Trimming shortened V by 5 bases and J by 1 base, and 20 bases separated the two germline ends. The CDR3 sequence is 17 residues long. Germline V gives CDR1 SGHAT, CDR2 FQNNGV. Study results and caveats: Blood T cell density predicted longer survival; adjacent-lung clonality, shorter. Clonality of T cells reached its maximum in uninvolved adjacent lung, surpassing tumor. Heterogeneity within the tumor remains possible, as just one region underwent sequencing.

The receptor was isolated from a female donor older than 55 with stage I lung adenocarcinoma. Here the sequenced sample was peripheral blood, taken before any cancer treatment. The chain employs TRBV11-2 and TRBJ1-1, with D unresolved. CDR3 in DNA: TGTGCCAGCAGCCGGGGATCGAGGGCTACAGAGAACACTGAAGCTTTCTTT. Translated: CASSRGSRATENTEAFF.